These T cell receptor beta chains were read from a single sample in a study of response to subunit inactivated influenza vaccine. In TCRdb, the RT-PCR reads were re-called with MiXCR into one record per CDR3 protein. The profile covers approximately 290,000 distinct CDR3 sequences, with 20% to 25% appearing a single time and over 9% taken by the ten largest. Sequencing was performed on PBMCs from blood, taken about 20 months after vaccination. The receptors come from a man aged 45-69 years who received an inactivated influenza vaccine. The CDR3 runs from the conserved cysteine through the conserved F or W. The D gene is left open where the match is weak. Part of the rows lack a size; the others show once, few, many or a class for expanded clones.

CDR3aa: CSGAWGPHNEQFF
CDR3nt: TGCAGCGGGGCCTGGGGACCACACAATGAGCAGTTCTTC
d_gene: .
abundance: .
v_gene: TRBV29-1
j_gene: TRBJ2-1

CDR3aa: CSVRGDGYGYTF
CDR3nt: TGCAGTGTCCGTGGGGACGGTTATGGCTACACCTTC
d_gene: .
abundance: few
v_gene: TRBV20-1
j_gene: TRBJ1-2

CDR3aa: CASSHGARNTEAFF
CDR3nt: TGTGCCAGCAGCCACGGGGCTAGGAACACTGAAGCTTTCTTT
d_gene: .
abundance: many
v_gene: TRBV3-1
j_gene: TRBJ1-1

CDR3aa: CASSPDGRYNEQFF
CDR3nt: TGTGCCAGCAGTCCCGACGGACGATACAATGAGCAGTTCTTC
d_gene: .
abundance: .
v_gene: TRBV7-9
j_gene: TRBJ2-1

CDR3aa: CASSIGDNQQYF
CDR3nt: TGTGCCAGCAGCATCGGGGACAATCAGCAGTACTTC
d_gene: .
abundance: .
v_gene: TRBV28
j_gene: TRBJ2-7

CDR3aa: CAISESYRDYGYTF
CDR3nt: TGTGCCATCAGTGAGTCTTACAGAGACTATGGCTACACCTTC
d_gene: .
abundance: .
v_gene: TRBV10-3
j_gene: TRBJ1-2

CDR3aa: CASSQGPLQGFHSYEQYF
CDR3nt: TGTGCCAGCAGCCAAGGACCTCTACAGGGATTTCACTCCTACGAGCAGTACTTC
d_gene: .
abundance: .
v_gene: TRBV4-2
j_gene: TRBJ2-7

CDR3aa: CAITSGRGDGYTF
CDR3nt: TGTGCCATCACCTCGGGACGGGGCGATGGCTACACCTTC
d_gene: .
abundance: few
v_gene: TRBV10-3
j_gene: TRBJ1-2

CDR3aa: CASVSNYGYTF
CDR3nt: TGTGCCAGCGTCTCTAACTATGGCTACACCTTC
d_gene: .
abundance: .
v_gene: TRBV6-5
j_gene: TRBJ1-2

CDR3aa: CASSPAANSGNTIYF
CDR3nt: TGCGCCAGCAGCCCCGCGGCGAACTCTGGAAACACCATATATTTT
d_gene: .
abundance: few
v_gene: TRBV4-3
j_gene: TRBJ1-3

CDR3aa: CASRIDIGTGGGTDTQYF
CDR3nt: TGTGCCAGCAGAATCGACATCGGGACAGGGGGCGGGACAGATACGCAGTATTTT
d_gene: TRBD1
abundance: .
v_gene: TRBV28
j_gene: TRBJ2-3

CDR3aa: CATSRDKGSQNTEAFF
CDR3nt: TGTGCCACCAGCAGAGACAAAGGGAGTCAGAACACTGAAGCTTTCTTT
d_gene: .
abundance: .
v_gene: TRBV15
j_gene: TRBJ1-1

CDR3aa: CSARGLGLAGGGTDTQYF
CDR3nt: TGCAGTGCTAGAGGTCTAGGACTAGCGGGGGGGGGCACAGATACGCAGTATTTT
d_gene: TRBD2
abundance: .
v_gene: TRBV20-1
j_gene: TRBJ2-3

CDR3aa: CSAATGTGNTIYF
CDR3nt: TGCAGTGCGGCTACAGGGACTGGAAACACCATATATTTT
d_gene: .
abundance: few
v_gene: TRBV20-1
j_gene: TRBJ1-3

CDR3aa: CASSQVMGRGLPTPEAFF
CDR3nt: TGTGCCAGCAGCCAAGTTATGGGCAGGGGGCTACCAACACCTGAAGCTTTCTTT
d_gene: TRBD1
abundance: few
v_gene: TRBV4-2
j_gene: TRBJ1-1

CDR3aa: CASSQAWSGGRGVTGELFF
CDR3nt: TGCGCCAGCAGCCAAGCGTGGAGTGGGGGGCGTGGGGTCACCGGGGAGCTGTTTTTT
d_gene: .
abundance: .
v_gene: TRBV4-3
j_gene: TRBJ2-2

CDR3aa: CASSLAGVNSPLHF
CDR3nt: TGCGCCAGCAGCTTGGCAGGGGTGAATTCACCCCTCCACTTT
d_gene: .
abundance: many
v_gene: TRBV5-1
j_gene: TRBJ1-6

CDR3aa: CASSQDTVSYEQYF
CDR3nt: TGTGCCAGCAGCCAAGATACGGTCTCCTACGAGCAGTACTTC
d_gene: .
abundance: few
v_gene: TRBV4-2
j_gene: TRBJ2-7

CDR3aa: CSARDGQGMVQPQHF
CDR3nt: TGCAGTGCTAGAGATGGTCAGGGGATGGTTCAGCCCCAGCATTTT
d_gene: .
abundance: few
v_gene: TRBV20-1
j_gene: TRBJ1-5

CDR3aa: CASSLYGELFF
CDR3nt: TGTGCCAGCAGTTTATACGGGGAGCTGTTTTTT
d_gene: .
abundance: .
v_gene: TRBV12-3/TRBV12-4
j_gene: TRBJ2-2

CDR3aa: CASGTGNNEQFF
CDR3nt: TGCGCCAGCGGGACAGGGAACAATGAGCAGTTCTTC
d_gene: TRBD1
abundance: .
v_gene: TRBV5-1
j_gene: TRBJ2-1

CDR3aa: CSVEEEWSEAFF
CDR3nt: TGCAGCGTTGAAGAGGAGTGGTCCGAAGCTTTCTTT
d_gene: .
abundance: .
v_gene: TRBV29-1
j_gene: TRBJ1-1

CDR3aa: CSARGPGQGGHNQPQHF
CDR3nt: TGCAGTGCTAGAGGGCCGGGACAGGGGGGACATAATCAGCCCCAGCATTTT
d_gene: TRBD1
abundance: few
v_gene: TRBV20-1
j_gene: TRBJ1-5

CDR3aa: CASSQGQATNEKLFF
CDR3nt: TGCGCCAGCAGCCAAGGACAGGCAACTAATGAAAAACTGTTTTTT
d_gene: .
abundance: few
v_gene: TRBV4-3
j_gene: TRBJ1-4

CDR3aa: CASSLGMNTEAFF
CDR3nt: TGTGCCAGCAGCTTAGGGATGAACACTGAAGCTTTCTTT
d_gene: .
abundance: medium-sized
v_gene: TRBV7-8
j_gene: TRBJ1-1

CDR3aa: CSARPTGTYTEAFF
CDR3nt: TGCAGTGCTAGGCCGACAGGGACCTACACTGAAGCTTTCTTT
d_gene: TRBD1
abundance: many
v_gene: TRBV20-1
j_gene: TRBJ1-1

CDR3aa: CASSLIVGRLAGDNEQFF
CDR3nt: TGTGCCAGCAGCTTAATAGTGGGGAGGCTAGCGGGAGACAATGAGCAGTTCTTC
d_gene: TRBD2
abundance: .
v_gene: TRBV7-8
j_gene: TRBJ2-1

CDR3aa: CSARSYGQGRNQPQHF
CDR3nt: TGCAGTGCTAGATCTTATGGACAGGGACGCAATCAGCCCCAGCATTTT
d_gene: TRBD1
abundance: few
v_gene: TRBV20-1
j_gene: TRBJ1-5

CDR3aa: CASSLQGGSTEAFF
CDR3nt: TGTGCCAGCAGTCTACAGGGGGGATCCACTGAAGCTTTCTTT
d_gene: TRBD1
abundance: many
v_gene: TRBV2
j_gene: TRBJ1-1

CDR3aa: CASSAQHAVSYEQYF
CDR3nt: TGTGCCAGCAGCGCTCAGCACGCAGTATCCTACGAGCAGTACTTC
d_gene: .
abundance: .
v_gene: TRBV11-2
j_gene: TRBJ2-7

CDR3aa: CAWSTGTEGQPQHF
CDR3nt: TGTGCCTGGTCGACCGGGACAGAGGGCCAGCCCCAGCATTTT
d_gene: TRBD1
abundance: .
v_gene: TRBV30
j_gene: TRBJ1-5

CDR3aa: CASSHGTYYGYTF
CDR3nt: TGTGCCAGCAGTCATGGGACATACTATGGCTACACCTTC
d_gene: .
abundance: .
v_gene: TRBV3-1
j_gene: TRBJ1-2

CDR3aa: CASSLDSSAKNIQYF
CDR3nt: TGTGCCAGCAGCCTCGACAGCTCAGCCAAAAACATTCAGTACTTC
d_gene: .
abundance: few
v_gene: TRBV7-9
j_gene: TRBJ2-4

CDR3aa: CASSLFQGAAQETQYF
CDR3nt: TGTGCCAGCAGCTTATTTCAGGGGGCCGCCCAAGAGACCCAGTACTTC
d_gene: TRBD1
abundance: few
v_gene: TRBV7-6
j_gene: TRBJ2-5

CDR3aa: CASSSDRGTDQPQHF
CDR3nt: TGTGCCAGCAGCTCGGACAGGGGAACGGATCAGCCCCAGCATTTT
d_gene: TRBD1
abundance: few
v_gene: TRBV5-5
j_gene: TRBJ1-5

CDR3aa: CASSQGHTYEQYF
CDR3nt: TGCGCCAGCAGCCAGGGCCACACCTACGAGCAGTACTTC
d_gene: .
abundance: few
v_gene: TRBV4-3
j_gene: TRBJ2-7

CDR3aa: CASSEIPGQRETQYF
CDR3nt: TGCGCCAGCAGTGAAATACCGGGACAGCGAGAGACCCAGTACTTC
d_gene: TRBD1
abundance: few
v_gene: TRBV10-1
j_gene: TRBJ2-5

CDR3aa: CASSAAGAWTYEQYF
CDR3nt: TGTGCCAGCAGTGCCGCCGGGGCATGGACCTACGAGCAGTACTTC
d_gene: .
abundance: .
v_gene: TRBV12-3/TRBV12-4
j_gene: TRBJ2-7